Following are 9 T cell receptor beta chains from one sample sequenced in a study of radiation and T cells in renal cell carcinoma. Some clones are missing from TCRdb's copy, which holds only in-frame ones; the method was immunoSEQ multiplex PCR. The top ten clones hold about an eighth of a sample with 150,000 to 190,000 clones, approximately 90% of them seen once. Time point here: blood 2 weeks post-SBRT. The treatment denotes: 15 Gy SBRT to primary tumor, nephrectomy 4 weeks later. The sequences come from blood, collected from a patient whose treatment included radiotherapy and nephrectomy. These receptors originate from a woman between 50 and 59 years old with renal cell carcinoma.

This clone has just a few counts. The rearrangement uses TRBV19 and TRBJ2-7; D is perhaps TRBD1 or TRBD2 (5 bases each). Germline CDR1 reads LNHDA; CDR2 reads SQIVND (reference sequence). This CDR3 has 15 amino acids. V was cut by 1 base and J by 5 bases, with 15 bases left in between. The CDR3 DNA reads TGTGCCAGTAGTATAGTGGCCGGGGCACAGAACGAGCAGTACTTC. It codes for CASSIVAGAQNEQYF.

The chain carries TRBV18 and TRBJ2-7; D remains unclear. V lost 2 bases to trimming and J lost 1 base, with 15 bases between them. CDR3 length: 16 amino acids. Germline V gene data show CDR1 as KGHSH and CDR2 as LQKENI. This CDR3 is CASSPTADFISYEQYF. In DNA form, the CDR3 reads TGTGCCAGCTCACCAACGGCAGACTTCATTTCCTACGAGCAGTACTTC.

The chain is built from TRBV6-1 and TRBJ2-4, with 9 bases lining up with TRBD1. CDR3 length: 15 residues. V shed 4 bases and J 5 bases; nucleotides not matched to a gene: 6. Per germline, CDR1 MNHNS and CDR2 SASEGT. Here the CDR3 reads CASSGYRGRENIQYF. CDR3 in DNA: TGTGCCAGCAGTGGATACAGGGGGCGGGAAAACATTCAGTACTTC.

In this sample, this clone turned up a few times. The rearrangement uses TRBV7-8 and TRBJ1-1; D remains ambiguous. The germline CDR1 and CDR2 sequences are SGHVS and FQNEAQ. This CDR3 spans 14 amino acids. The V end lost 5 bases, the J end lost 6 bases, and 16 bases lay between the germline ends. CDR3 DNA sequence: TGTGCCAGCAGCGTGGTGCGCAGCGAATCTGAAGCTTTCTTT. It translates to CASSVVRSESEAFF.

The chain combines TRBV4-3 with TRBJ2-3; D might be TRBD1 or TRBD2, each matching 5 bases. Trimming pared 1 base from V and 2 bases from J, leaving 10 bases between. CDR3 length equals 15 residues. The germline gives CDR1 LGHNA, CDR2 YSLEER. Here the CDR3 reads CASSQVGGTTDTQYF. The CDR3 DNA sequence: TGCGCCAGCAGCCAAGTTGGGGGTACCACAGATACGCAGTATTTT.

This chain links TRBV6-1 with TRBJ1-1; 11 nucleotides align to TRBD1. The CDR3 contains 17 residues. Germline V gene data show CDR1 as MNHNS and CDR2 as SASEGT. J gave up 3 bases and V 3 bases, and 9 bases lay outside the gene matches. CDR3 residues: CASSDLGQGAFYTEAFF. The CDR3 nucleotides read TGTGCCAGCAGTGACCTTGGACAGGGGGCTTTTTACACTGAAGCTTTCTTT.

The chain joins TRBV5-1 to TRBJ2-1; D call uncertain. Germline assignment: CDR1 SGHRS and CDR2 YFSETQ. This CDR3 region has 11 residues. Deletions cut 4 bases from V and 10 bases from J, with 9 bases between. CDR3 sequence (DNA): TGCGCCAGCAGCAACGGACGGGAGCAGTTCTTC. Translation gives CASSNGREQFF. Filled out from reference TRBV5-1 and TRBJ2-1, the complete variable domain reads KAGVTQTPRYLIKTRGQQVTLSCSPISGHRSVSWYQQTPGQGLQFLFEYFSETQRNKGNFPGRFSGRQFSNSRSEMNVSTLELGDSALYLCASSNGREQFFGPGTRLTVL.

The genes are TRBV6-5 and TRBJ1-4, with a weak D call TRBD1 (5 bases). CDR1 and CDR2 (germline): MNHEY, SVGAGI. CDR3 size: 15 residues. Trimming took 2 bases from V and 1 from J, leaving 8 bases between them. DNA of the CDR3: TGTGCCAGCAGTTACCGGGGGGGAACTAATGAAAAACTGTTTTTT. The encoded protein is CASSYRGGTNEKLFF.

The chain is built from TRBV30 and TRBJ1-2; D gene ambiguous. The CDR3 runs 12 residues. Trimming cost V 1 base and J 5 bases, with 8 bases left between them. Germline V gene data show CDR1 as GTSNPN and CDR2 as SVGIG (reference sequence). The CDR3 spells CAWSDSLYGYTF. CDR3 DNA sequence: TGTGCCTGGAGTGATTCTCTTTATGGCTACACCTTC.